These 18 T cell receptor beta chains were all obtained from the same sample, sequenced in a study of T cell repertoires in cytomegalovirus infection. TCRdb independently ran MiXCR on the reads; one entry per CDR3 protein. The repertoire holds approximately 500,000 distinct CDR3 sequences, with about 11% as singletons. Input material: PBMCs. Receptors were obtained from a human donor in good health (CMV status not recorded). Some clones in this sample may be carry-over from other donors' samples.

The chain carries TRBV20-1 and TRBJ1-1; TRBD1 is a possible D gene (5 bases). The germline V gene has CDR1 DFQATT and CDR2 SNEGSKA (reference sequence). The CDR3 is 11 amino acids. The CDR3, as DNA: TGCAGCGCTGGGGGGAACACTGAAGCTTTCTTT. The encoded protein is CSAGGNTEAFF.

At least ten counts were recorded for this clonotype. The chain recombines TRBV2 with TRBJ1-4, with D unclear. CDR1 and CDR2 from the germline V gene are SNHLY and FYNNEI. This CDR3 region has 15 residues. Trimming took off 6 bases at V and 8 bases at J, with 19 bases between the two ends. The CDR3 is CASSAGPDSREKLFF. CDR3 in DNA: TGTGCCAGCAGCGCCGGACCCGACTCACGGGAAAAACTGTTTTTT.

Many counts were recorded for this clonotype. The chain couples TRBV24-1 to TRBJ2-3, with no clear D. Germline CDR1 reads KGHDR; CDR2 reads SFDVKD. Trimming pared 9 bases from V and 4 bases from J, leaving 13 bases between. This CDR3 spans 13 amino acids. The CDR3 nucleotides read TGTGCCACCGCCTCGCCCCGGGCAGATACGCAGTATTTT. The encoded protein is CATASPRADTQYF.

This clonotype was seen only once. With a much larger clone just one base away, this may be a read error. The V gene is TRBV19, the J gene TRBJ2-5; D call uncertain. CDR1 LNHDA and CDR2 SQIVND come from the germline V gene (reference sequence). V was pared by 6 bases and J by 4 bases, with 12 bases between. The CDR3 covers 13 residues. DNA of the CDR3: TGTGCCAGTAGGCCAGGCGAAGGAGAGACCCAGTACTTC. Its protein product is CASRPGEGETQYF.

The sample holds many counts of this clonotype. V usage is TRBV4-1 and J usage is TRBJ1-6, with a weak D call TRBD1 (5 bases). CDR3 size: 15 residues. Trimming took off 1 base at V and 9 bases at J, with 13 bases between the two ends. Germline V lookup: CDR1 MGHRA, CDR2 YSYEKL. The CDR3 reads CASSQGGRRGSPLHF. Here the CDR3 DNA reads TGCGCCAGCAGCCAAGGCGGCCGGAGGGGTTCACCCCTCCACTTT.

This clonotype has at least ten counts. V usage is TRBV5-1 and J usage is TRBJ2-5; D might be TRBD1 (5 bases). Per germline, CDR1 SGHRS and CDR2 YFSETQ. The CDR3 runs to 15 residues. V was cut by 3 bases and J by 3 bases, with 15 bases left in between. For the CDR3, the DNA is TGCGCCAGCAGCTCATCGACAGCGCCTAAAGAGACCCAGTACTTC. Translated, it gives CASSSSTAPKETQYF.

This rearrangement joins TRBV5-5 to TRBJ2-7; D gene uncertain. Trimming took 2 bases from V and 6 from J, leaving 12 bases between them. The CDR3 spans 13 residues. Germline V gene sequence: CDR1 SGHKS, CDR2 YYEKEE (reference sequence). The CDR3 is CASSLDPPGEQYF. DNA of the CDR3: TGTGCCAGCAGCTTAGACCCTCCTGGCGAGCAGTACTTC.

The genes are TRBV6-1 and TRBJ1-2, with a possible D match to TRBD1 (6 bases). Trimming stripped 5 bases from V and 10 bases from J, with 14 bases between. This CDR3 is 12 amino acids long. CDR1 and CDR2 from the germline V gene are MNHNS and SASEGT. The CDR3 coding sequence is TGTGCCAGCAGTCCGCCCGGGGGGGCCTACACCTTC. It is translated as CASSPPGGAYTF.

The rearrangement links TRBV20-1 to TRBJ2-5; no clear D gene. V lost 3 bases, J lost 5 bases, and 10 bases lay in between. From germline, CDR1 is DFQATT and CDR2 SNEGSKA (reference sequence). The CDR3 loop spans 12 amino acids. The CDR3 sequence: CSASLLTETQYF. In nucleotides, the CDR3 is TGCAGTGCTAGTCTCCTAACGGAGACCCAGTACTTC.

This clonotype was seen only a few times. The chain is built from TRBV20-1 and TRBJ2-7; unclear D gene. The CDR3 runs 13 residues. Trimming took 1 base from V and 2 from J, leaving 9 bases between them. Per the germline V gene, CDR1 is DFQATT and CDR2 is SNEGSKA (reference sequence). CDR3 in DNA: TGCAGTGCTAGAGTGGGCCCTACCTACGAGCAGTACTTC. It yields the protein CSARVGPTYEQYF.

In its sample, this clonotype was seen many times. J is TRBJ2-7 and V is TRBV19; D call uncertain. V lost 5 bases to trimming and J lost 3 bases, with 5 bases between them. The germline V gene has CDR1 LNHDA and CDR2 SQIVND (reference sequence). This CDR3 has 11 amino acids. In DNA, the CDR3 is TGTGCCAGTAGTCAGAACTACGAGCAGTACTTC. Translated, it gives CASSQNYEQYF.

The J gene is TRBJ1-1, the V gene TRBV27; D is possibly TRBD1 (5 bases). In germline, CDR1 is MNHEY, CDR2 SMNVEV (reference sequence). V lost 8 bases to trimming and J lost 1 base, with 11 bases between them. CDR3 size: 13 residues. The CDR3 coding sequence is TGTGCCAGCTATCGACAGCAGAACACTGAAGCTTTCTTT. This translates into CASYRQQNTEAFF.

This clonotype was seen at least ten times. This chain uses TRBV12-3 or TRBV12-4 with TRBJ2-5, with D uncertain. The length of the CDR3 is 14 residues. With 5 bases removed from V and 5 bases from J, the gap between germline ends came to 15 bases. DNA of the CDR3: TGTGCCAGCAGTCACCTGCTACTGGTCGAGACCCAGTACTTC. Protein: CASSHLLLVETQYF.

This clonotype was picked up many times. V and J are TRBV7-2 and TRBJ2-1; D call uncertain. Germline loops: CDR1 SGHTA, CDR2 FQGNSA. This CDR3 contains 16 residues. The V end was cut by 5 bases, the J end by 0 bases, with 14 bases between. CDR3 DNA sequence: TGTGCCAGCAGCATGAGGCTGTTAAGCTCCTACAATGAGCAGTTCTTC. Encoded protein: CASSMRLLSSYNEQFF.

The DNA of the CDR3 is TGTGCCAGCAGCTCGGGACTAGCGGGGGGAGAGGAGCAGTACTTC. Translated: CASSSGLAGGEEQYF. The chain employs TRBV5-5 and TRBJ2-7; 15 positions match TRBD2. V trimming: 3 bases; J trimming: 7 bases; junction bases outside the gene matches: 5. This CDR3 is 15 amino acids long. In germline, CDR1 is SGHKS, CDR2 YYEKEE (reference sequence).

This clonotype was seen ten or more times. The chain employs TRBV10-3 and TRBJ2-1, with 8 bases identical to TRBD2. There are 19 residues in the CDR3. Losses at the gene ends were 3 bases for V and 8 bases for J; bases not matched to a gene: 21. Germline CDR1 is ENHRY and CDR2 is SYGVKD. The CDR3 bases are TGTGCCATCAGTGATAATCTCCAGCGGGAGTTCACTCTACGGGATGAGCAGTTCTTC. This sequence encodes CAISDNLQREFTLRDEQFF.

V usage is TRBV30 and J usage is TRBJ2-1; 9 bases are a match to TRBD2. V gave up 4 bases and J gave up 9 bases; unmatched junction bases: 16. Germline lookup yields CDR1 GTSNPN and CDR2 SVGIG (reference sequence). CDR3 size: 16 residues. CDR3 amino acids: CAWTAGRTSEASEQFF. The CDR3 DNA reads TGTGCCTGGACCGCGGGAAGGACTAGCGAGGCCAGTGAGCAGTTCTTC. Variable domain in full (rest from reference TRBV30 and TRBJ2-1): SQTIHQWPATLVQPVGSPLSLECTVEGTSNPNLYWYRQAAGRGLQLLFYSVGIGQISSEVPQNLSASRPQDRQFILSSKKLLLSDSGFYLCAWTAGRTSEASEQFFGPGTRLTVL.

This clonotype was counted between two and nine times. J is TRBJ2-2 and V is TRBV6-2 or TRBV6-3; 7 bases match TRBD2. Germline values: CDR1 MNHEY, CDR2 SVGEGT. The CDR3 is made up of 14 amino acids. The ends lost 8 bases at V and 2 bases at J; junction bases unmatched: 5. CDR3 nucleotide sequence: TGTGCCAGCCGAAGGGAGGGAAACACCGGGGAGCTGTTTTTT. This encodes CASRREGNTGELFF.